This T cell receptor beta chain was identified during a study of blood T cell repertoires in COVID-19. Across the study: In each case, the material was cDNA or gDNA derived from T cells, B-cell-depleted T cells, or PBMCs.

Per the original methods: Amplification of reference gene primers was used by the study to estimate nucleated cell counts. Method: immunoSEQ multiplex PCR; TCRdb's copy keeps in-frame clones and lacks some. V, J and clone size reflect that table, while D and trimming were determined from the DNA. The table shows about 140,000 clones, with approximately 83% occurring only once. The CDR3 length is 16 residues. The germline V gene encodes CDR1 LNHDA and CDR2 SQIVND (reference sequence). The V and J ends lost 6 bases and 0 bases, in that order; junction bases with no gene match: 8. The rearrangement links TRBV19 to TRBJ1-5; 7 nucleotides align to TRBD1. The material sequenced was peripheral blood. The sequence derives from a human donor in a cohort sampled during active COVID-19. For the CDR3, the DNA is TGTGCCAGTAGAACAACCGGGACAGCTAGCAATCAGCCCCAGCATTTT. Encoded protein: CASRTTGTASNQPQHF.